This T cell receptor (beta chain) was identified during a study of graft-versus-host responses after intestinal transplantation. Study in general: Each patient got anti-thymocyte globulin induction, then tacrolimus and steroids for roughly 3 years.

The CDR3 runs to 20 residues. From germline, CDR1 is SQVTM and CDR2 ANQGSEA. V was pared by 0 bases and J by 5 bases, with 32 bases between. On this clone itself: Its antigen is as yet unknown.

The protocol was immunoSEQ multiplex PCR, while the TCRdb copy is restricted to in-frame clones and leaves out a portion. The data hold 99,000 or so clones, with roughly 87% observed a single time. J is TRBJ2-7 and V is TRBV29-1; TRBD2 might be the D (8 bases). This TCR was recovered from a human donor who received an intestinal transplant. The sequenced sample was unstimulated CD4+ T cells sorted from spleen or lymph node cells, obtained before intestinal transplant. CDR3 nucleotides: TGCAGCGTTGAAGATAACCAGGGGGGGCCCTCCAGCGGGAGAAGGGACGAGCAGTACTTC. It is translated as CSVEDNQGGPSSGRRDEQYF.